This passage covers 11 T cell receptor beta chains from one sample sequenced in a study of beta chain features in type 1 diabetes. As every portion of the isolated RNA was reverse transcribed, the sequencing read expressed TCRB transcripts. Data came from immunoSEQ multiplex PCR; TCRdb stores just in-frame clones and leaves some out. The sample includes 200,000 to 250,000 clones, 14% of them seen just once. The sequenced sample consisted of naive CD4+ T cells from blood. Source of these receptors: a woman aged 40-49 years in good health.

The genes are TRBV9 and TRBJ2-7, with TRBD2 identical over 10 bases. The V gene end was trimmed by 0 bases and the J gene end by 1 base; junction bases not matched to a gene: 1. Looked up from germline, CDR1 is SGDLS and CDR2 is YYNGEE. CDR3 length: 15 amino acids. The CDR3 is CASSVGTSGSYEQYF. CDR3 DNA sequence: TGTGCCAGCAGCGTAGGGACTAGCGGATCCTACGAGCAGTACTTC.

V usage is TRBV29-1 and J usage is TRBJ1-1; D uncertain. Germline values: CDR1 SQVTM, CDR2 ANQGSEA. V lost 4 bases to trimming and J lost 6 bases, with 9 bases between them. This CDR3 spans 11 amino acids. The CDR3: CSVVRYPEAFF. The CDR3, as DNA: TGCAGCGTTGTGAGGTATCCTGAAGCTTTCTTT.

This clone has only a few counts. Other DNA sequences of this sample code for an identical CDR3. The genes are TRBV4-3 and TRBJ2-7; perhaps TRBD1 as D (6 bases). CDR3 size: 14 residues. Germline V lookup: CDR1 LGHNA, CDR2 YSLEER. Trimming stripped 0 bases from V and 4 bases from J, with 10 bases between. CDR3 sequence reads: CASSQEGRGYEQYF. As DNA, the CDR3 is TGCGCCAGCAGCCAAGAGGGCAGGGGTTACGAGCAGTACTTC.

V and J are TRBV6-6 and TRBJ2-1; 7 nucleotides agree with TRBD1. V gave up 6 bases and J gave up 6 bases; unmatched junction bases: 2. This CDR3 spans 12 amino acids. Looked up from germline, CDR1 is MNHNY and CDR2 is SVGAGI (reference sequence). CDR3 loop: CASRTGINEQFF. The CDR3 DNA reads TGTGCCAGCAGGACAGGGATCAATGAGCAGTTCTTC.

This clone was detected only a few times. Written as DNA, the CDR3 is TGTGCCAGCAGTGAGGGACAGGTGAACACCGGGGAGCTGTTTTTT. It translates to CASSEGQVNTGELFF. The genes are TRBV2 and TRBJ2-2, with TRBD1 identical over 8 bases. The CDR3 runs 15 residues. Germline assignment: CDR1 SNHLY and CDR2 FYNNEI. V trimming: 3 bases; J trimming: 1 base; junction bases outside the gene matches: 1.

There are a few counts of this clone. The chain's CDR3 is CASSRGQGQETQYF. As DNA, the CDR3 is TGTGCCAGCAGCCGCGGACAGGGACAAGAGACCCAGTACTTC. The V call is TRBV6-5, the J call TRBJ2-5; 8 positions match TRBD1. The CDR3 is 14 residues long. Unmatched junction bases numbered 5, after V lost 6 bases and J lost 2 bases. From germline, CDR1 is MNHEY and CDR2 SVGAGI.

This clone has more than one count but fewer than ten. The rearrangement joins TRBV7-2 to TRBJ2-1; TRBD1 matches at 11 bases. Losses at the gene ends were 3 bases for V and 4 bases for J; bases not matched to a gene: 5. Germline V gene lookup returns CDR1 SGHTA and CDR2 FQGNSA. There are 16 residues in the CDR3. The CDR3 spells CASSFSRDRGYNEQFF. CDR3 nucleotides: TGTGCCAGCAGCTTCTCCCGGGACAGGGGGTACAATGAGCAGTTCTTC.

The CDR3 nucleotides read TGCGCCAGCAACTCAGGGGGCTTGGCCGGGGAGCTGTTTTTT. Amino acid sequence: CASNSGGLAGELFF. This chain connects TRBV5-1 to TRBJ2-2, with 8 bases matching TRBD1. The CDR3 covers 14 residues. The germline gives CDR1 SGHRS, CDR2 YFSETQ. After removal of 6 bases from V and 6 bases from J, the junction contained 7 bases not matched to a gene.

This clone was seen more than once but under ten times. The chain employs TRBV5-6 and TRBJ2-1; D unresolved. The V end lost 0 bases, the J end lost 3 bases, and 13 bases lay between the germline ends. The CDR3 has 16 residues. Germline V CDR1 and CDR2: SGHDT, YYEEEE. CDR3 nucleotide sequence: TGTGCCAGCAGCTTGGACCCCCTTATCGGCTACAATGAGCAGTTCTTC. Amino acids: CASSLDPLIGYNEQFF.

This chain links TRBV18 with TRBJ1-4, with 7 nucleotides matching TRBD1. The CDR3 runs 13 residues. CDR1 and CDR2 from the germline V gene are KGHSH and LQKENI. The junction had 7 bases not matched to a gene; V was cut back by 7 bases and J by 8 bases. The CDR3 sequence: CASFTGVGEKLFF. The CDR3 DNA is TGTGCCAGCTTCACAGGGGTCGGGGAAAAACTGTTTTTT.

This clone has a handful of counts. The CDR3, as DNA: TGCAGCGCCGAGACTAGCGGGGGCTCCTTCACAGATACGCAGTATTTT. Translating it yields CSAETSGGSFTDTQYF. The J gene is TRBJ2-3, the V gene TRBV29-1; 12 nucleotides agree with TRBD2. Germline V gene sequence: CDR1 SQVTM, CDR2 ANQGSEA. The CDR3 length is 16 residues. J was trimmed by 2 bases and V by 7 bases; bases with no gene match: 10.